Listed below are T cell receptor beta chains from one sample, sequenced in a study of T-cell reconstitution after alpha-beta-depleted transplantation in children. TCRdb re-analysed the PCR reads in MiXCR, keeping a single row per CDR3 protein. Of 100,000 or so distinct CDR3 sequences listed, approximately 5.4% are singletons. Sequencing used PBMCs, mostly from graft donor cells, obtained 60 days after TCRalphabeta/CD19-depleted stem cell transplant. Receptors were obtained from a female patient between 2 and 10 years old who had a stem cell transplant for Fanconi anemia, so the T cells may come from the graft donor. The CDR3 runs from the conserved cysteine through the conserved F or W. D genes are given only for firm matches. Expanded clones are given a class, and other clones once, few, many or no size at all.

clone_size cdr3_length j_call v_call d_call cdr3_nt cdr3_aa
many 14 TRBJ2-5 TRBV9 NA TGTGCCAGCAGCGTAAGTGGCAGGGAAGAGACCCAGTACTTC CASSVSGREETQYF
NA 18 TRBJ2-6 TRBV9 TRBD1 TGTGCCAGCAGCTTCCCAACAGGGGGCCAAATTGGTACCAACGTCCTGACTTTC CASSFPTGGQIGTNVLTF
many 15 TRBJ2-7 TRBV5-5 NA TGTGCCAGCAGCTTGTTCGGGGACACGTGGTACGAGCAGTACTTC CASSLFGDTWYEQYF
few 12 TRBJ1-5 TRBV20-1 NA TGCAGTGCCTCGACAGGACCTCAGCCCCAGCATTTT CSASTGPQPQHF
few 14 TRBJ1-5 TRBV7-9 TRBD1 TGTGCCACCAGCGGGACAGGTCGTCTTCTGCCCCAGCATTTT CATSGTGRLLPQHF
NA 14 TRBJ2-7 TRBV2 NA TGTGCCAGCGGACCGGGGAGTAACCCGTGGGAGCAGTACTTC CASGPGSNPWEQYF
many 11 TRBJ2-2 TRBV7-9 NA TGTGCCAGCAGCTACACCGGGGAGCTGTTTTTT CASSYTGELFF
many 15 TRBJ2-7 TRBV5-1 TRBD1 TGCGCCAGCAGCTTGAGGGACAGGGGAATATACGAGCAGTACTTC CASSLRDRGIYEQYF
NA 13 TRBJ2-3 TRBV3-1 NA TGTGCCAGCAGCCAATCCGGGGAGGATACGCAGTATTTT CASSQSGEDTQYF
many 17 TRBJ2-4 TRBV28 TRBD2 TGTGCCAGCAGTTCCCCTCATAGCGGGGTAGCCAAAAACATTCAGTACTTC CASSSPHSGVAKNIQYF
many 16 TRBJ2-1 TRBV28 NA TGTGCCAGCAGTTATGTGGATGCTATCTCCTACAATGAGCAGTTCTTC CASSYVDAISYNEQFF
many 20 TRBJ2-6 TRBV5-1 NA TGCGCCAGCAGCTTGGTACATGGTCGGGGTCTGGGCTCTGGGGCCAACGTCCTGACTTTC CASSLVHGRGLGSGANVLTF
many 15 TRBJ2-3 TRBV27 NA TGTGCCAGCAGTATCGTATGGGGTAGCACAGATACGCAGTATTTT CASSIVWGSTDTQYF
many 15 TRBJ2-1 TRBV12-3/TRBV12-4 NA TGTGCCAGCAGTTTTCTGGGTCCGCGGGAAAATGAGCAGTTCTTC CASSFLGPRENEQFF
many 14 TRBJ2-7 TRBV12-3/TRBV12-4 TRBD1 TGTGCCAGCAGGGGGACAGGGGCCCCCTACGAGCAGTACTTC CASRGTGAPYEQYF
many 13 TRBJ2-5 TRBV27 NA TGTGCCAGCAGTAGGCAGGGGGGAGAGACCCAGTACTTC CASSRQGGETQYF
few 14 TRBJ1-3 TRBV28 NA TGTGCCAGCAGACGGGGGGGGGCTGGAAACACCATATATTTT CASRRGGAGNTIYF
many 18 TRBJ2-1 TRBV5-1 TRBD2 TGCGCCAGCAGCTTGGCACTAGCGGGAATAACATCCTACAATGAGCAGTTCTTC CASSLALAGITSYNEQFF
many 13 TRBJ2-7 TRBV28 NA TGTGCCAGCGGCAGGGTGACTCCCTACGAGCAGTACTTC CASGRVTPYEQYF
many 16 TRBJ2-1 TRBV11-2 TRBD1 TGTGCCAGCAGCTTAGAATGGGACAGCTCCTACAATGAGCAGTTCTTC CASSLEWDSSYNEQFF
many 20 TRBJ2-1 TRBV24-1 TRBD2 TGTGCCACCAGTGATGCCCTAGCGGGAGGGCCATTTTCGACCTACAATGAGCAGTTCTTC CATSDALAGGPFSTYNEQFF
NA 15 TRBJ1-3 TRBV18 NA TGTGCCAGCTCACCACCAGTCAGGACAGGAAACACCATATATTTT CASSPPVRTGNTIYF
many 14 TRBJ2-3 TRBV12-3/TRBV12-4 NA TGTGCCAGCAACCCCTTAGTGATGACAGATACGCAGTATTTT CASNPLVMTDTQYF
few 13 TRBJ2-1 TRBV7-9 TRBD1 TGTGCCAGCAGCTTAATGGGACAGGGGGTTCCGTTCTTC CASSLMGQGVPFF
many 16 TRBJ1-1 TRBV28 TRBD1 TGTGCCAGCAGTGCCCTTTACAGGGGGCGCGGCACTGAAGCTTTCTTT CASSALYRGRGTEAFF